A single sample gave rise to the 19 T cell receptor beta chains below, sequenced in a study of T cells in Graves' hyperthyroidism and ophthalmopathy (dated by TCRdb to between 2017 and 2020). Library method: multiplex PCR. The instrument was an Illumina HiSeq 2000. TCR beta CDR3 regions were amplified from RNA transcripts. The TCR CDR3 was subjected to a first round of RT-PCR using the HTBI primer set and the Qiagen OneStep RT-PCR kit. In TCRdb, the public reads were trimmed at Q25 with fastp and aligned with MiXCR, with productive beta chains retained. Under each unique CDR3 protein, matching rows form one entry showing the most common genes and DNA. The table for this sample lists more than 550,000 distinct CDR3 sequences; approximately 15% of them were counted only once. The ten most abundant clones make up 15% to 18% of the sample. Sequences were obtained from blood. The receptors derive from a man aged 50-59 years with Graves' hyperthyroidism.

Details on this clonotype: A much larger clonotype is one base distant, so this may be a read error. The rearrangement joins TRBV12-3 or TRBV12-4 to TRBJ2-7; 9 bases align to TRBD2. This CDR3 has 14 amino acids. The CDR3 sequence: CASSLAGQSYEQYF. CDR3 nucleotides: TGTGCCAGCAGTCTAGCGGGACAGTCCTACGAGCAGTACTTC.

Ten or more counts support this clonotype. The DNA of the CDR3 is TGCAGTGCTAGAGATTCAGGGGGAGGCTCCTACAATGAGCAGTTCTTC. As protein: CSARDSGGGSYNEQFF. The chain links TRBV20-1 to TRBJ2-1; D perhaps matches TRBD1 (7 bases). Looked up from germline, CDR1 is DFQATT and CDR2 is SNEGSKA (reference sequence). V dropped 0 bases and J dropped 0 bases, with 12 bases sitting between them. This CDR3 spans 16 amino acids.

There are many counts of this clonotype. The chain links TRBV5-6 to TRBJ2-2; possibly TRBD2 for D (6 bases). The length of the CDR3 is 14 residues. Germline V gives CDR1 SGHDT, CDR2 YYEEEE. V was trimmed by 4 bases and J by 11 bases, leaving 18 bases between them. The CDR3 DNA reads TGTGCCAGCAGCCATCCCGGGACTGCCGCCGAGCTGTTTTTT. Protein product: CASSHPGTAAELFF.

This clonotype was counted many times. V usage is TRBV12-3 or TRBV12-4 and J usage is TRBJ1-2, with D uncertain. Trimming took 6 bases from V and 8 from J, leaving 10 bases between them. The CDR3 runs to 11 residues. DNA for the CDR3: TGTGCCAGCAGCCTTAACGGGGGCTACACCTTC. It codes for CASSLNGGYTF.

The sample holds a few counts of this clonotype. The chain joins TRBV7-9 to TRBJ2-2; maybe TRBD2 (6 bases). Looked up from germline, CDR1 is SEHNR and CDR2 is FQNEAQ (reference sequence). This CDR3 contains 16 residues. The germline V and J ends were trimmed by 5 bases and 3 bases, with 16 bases remaining between them. CDR3 loop: CASSAPGTSDTGELFF. CDR3 coding DNA: TGTGCCAGCAGCGCCCCGGGGACTTCCGACACCGGGGAGCTGTTTTTT.

This clonotype was seen more than once but under ten times. The V call is TRBV6-1, the J call TRBJ2-7, with 7 bases identical to TRBD1. Per germline, CDR1 MNHNS and CDR2 SASEGT. The junction had 7 bases not matched to a gene; V was cut back by 10 bases and J by 1 base. The CDR3 consists of 13 residues. The CDR3 DNA sequence: TGTGCCACTACGTTGGGACAGTCCTACGAGCAGTACTTC. Translated, it gives CATTLGQSYEQYF.

This clonotype was found many times. One junction end does not reproduce the germline sequence, and a read error may be involved. The chain uses TRBV11-2 and TRBJ2-7; no reliable D call. The CDR3 has 14 residues. Germline loops: CDR1 SGHAT, CDR2 FQNNGV. In nucleotides, the CDR3 is TGTCCCAGCAGCTTAGTAAGCGACTCCTACGAGCAGTACTTC. Encoded protein: CPSSLVSDSYEQYF.

In this sample, this clonotype turned up many times. The rearrangement uses TRBV28 and TRBJ2-3; D may be TRBD1 or TRBD2 (5 bases each). Trimming left V 6 bases short and J 3 bases short, with 19 bases between. This CDR3 spans 16 amino acids. CDR1 is MDHEN and CDR2 is SYDVKM in the germline V gene. Here the CDR3 DNA reads TGTGCCAGCAGATCCCCGCCTGGGGGAGAAACAGATACGCAGTATTTT. This sequence encodes CASRSPPGGETDTQYF. The full variable domain, rest sourced from reference TRBV28 and TRBJ2-3, is DVKVTQSSRYLVKRTGEKVFLECVQDMDHENMFWYRQDPGLGLRLIYFSYDVKMKEKGDIPEGYSVSREKKERFSLILESASTNQTSMYLCASRSPPGGETDTQYFGPGTRLTVL.

This chain links TRBV2 with TRBJ2-3, with a weak D call TRBD2 (5 bases). Looked up from germline, CDR1 is SNHLY and CDR2 is FYNNEI. The CDR3 has 14 residues. V dropped 6 bases and J dropped 7 bases, with 17 bases sitting between them. The CDR3 loop is CASRNVLEGNTQYF. The CDR3 region has the DNA TGTGCCAGCAGAAATGTGCTTGAGGGAAATACGCAGTATTTT.

As regards this clonotype: Just one base apart from a much larger clone, this may be a read error. This rearrangement joins TRBV11-2 to TRBJ2-2; D is ambiguous. CDR1 SGHAT and CDR2 FQNNGV come from the germline V gene. Trimming cost V 6 bases and J 4 bases, with 12 bases left between them. CDR3 length equals 14 residues. This CDR3 reads CASRPQVATGELFF. The CDR3 DNA reads TGTGCCAGCAGGCCACAAGTTGCCACCGGGGAGCTGTTTTTT.

The sample holds many counts of this clonotype. The chain employs TRBV7-9 and TRBJ2-7; 14 nucleotides match TRBD2. Unmatched junction bases numbered 15, after V lost 5 bases and J lost 3 bases. The germline CDR1 and CDR2 sequences are SEHNR and FQNEAQ (reference sequence). The CDR3 contains 19 residues. For the CDR3, the DNA is TGTGCCAGCAGCCCTAGACTAGCGGGAGGGCTAAAGGGTTTCTACGAGCAGTACTTC. It translates to CASSPRLAGGLKGFYEQYF.

As regards this clonotype: With a much larger clone just one base away, this may be a read error. The V call is TRBV24-1, the J call TRBJ2-5, with a tentative D call TRBD1 (6 bases). The CDR3 consists of 13 residues. Germline-derived CDR1 and CDR2 are KGHDR and SFDVKD. CDR3 nucleotides: TGTGCCACCAGTCGGACAGTTGGAGAGACCCGGTACTTC. Its translation is CATSRTVGETRYF.

This clonotype has a count of ten or more. J is TRBJ2-5 and V is TRBV28; 9 bases align to TRBD1. V dropped 5 bases and J dropped 3; count of bases not matched to a gene: 7. From germline, CDR1 is MDHEN and CDR2 SYDVKM. The CDR3 is 15 amino acids. CDR3 sequence (DNA): TGTGCCAGCAGTATAATAACAGGGGGCAAAGAGACCCAGTACTTC. Protein product: CASSIITGGKETQYF.

Ten or more counts support this clonotype. The rearrangement links TRBV20-1 to TRBJ1-2, with TRBD1 as a possible D gene (5 bases). Per the germline V gene, CDR1 is DFQATT and CDR2 is SNEGSKA (reference sequence). Deletions cut 3 bases from V and 8 bases from J, with 10 bases between. This CDR3 comprises 11 residues. CDR3 protein: CSASRDGGYTF. CDR3 sequence (DNA): TGCAGTGCTAGTCGGGACGGGGGCTACACCTTC.

In this sample, this clonotype turned up a few times. V usage is TRBV7-2 and J usage is TRBJ1-2; weak D call: TRBD1 (5 bases). This CDR3 comprises 13 residues. The V and J ends lost 5 bases and 4 bases respectively, with 11 bases between them. The germline V gene has CDR1 SGHTA and CDR2 FQGNSA. The CDR3 coding sequence is TGTGCCAGCAGCCAATATGACAGCTATGGCTACACCTTC. Its translation is CASSQYDSYGYTF.

V and J are TRBV24-1 and TRBJ2-5; D is unresolved. The CDR3 runs 15 residues. Trimming shortened V by 0 bases and J by 2 bases, and 9 bases separated the two germline ends. Germline V gives CDR1 KGHDR, CDR2 SFDVKD. The DNA of the CDR3 is TGTGCCACCAGTGATTTGAGCCATAATCAAGAGACCCAGTACTTC. It encodes CATSDLSHNQETQYF.

The genes are TRBV10-3 and TRBJ1-6; D not resolved. The germline gives CDR1 ENHRY, CDR2 SYGVKD. The ends were cut back, 2 bases at V and 9 bases at J, with 8 bases in the middle. The CDR3 covers 13 residues. DNA for the CDR3: TGTGCCATCAGTGAGACAGACCCTTCACCCCTCCACTTT. Its translation: CAISETDPSPLHF.

Many counts were recorded for this clonotype. The chain joins TRBV5-1 to TRBJ2-1; 16 positions match TRBD2. CDR3 length: 17 amino acids. The germline V gene has CDR1 SGHRS and CDR2 YFSETQ. J lost 8 bases, V lost 4 bases, and 9 bases had no gene match. CDR3 coding DNA: TGCGCCAGCAGCATGGCGGGACTAGCGGGAGGGAGAGATGAGCAGTTCTTC. Translating it yields CASSMAGLAGGRDEQFF. The full variable domain, completed using reference TRBV5-1 and TRBJ2-1, is KAGVTQTPRYLIKTRGQQVTLSCSPISGHRSVSWYQQTPGQGLQFLFEYFSETQRNKGNFPGRFSGRQFSNSRSEMNVSTLELGDSALYLCASSMAGLAGGRDEQFFGPGTRLTVL.

The chain recombines TRBV7-6 with TRBJ2-1; the D is unclear. Germline V gives CDR1 SGHVS, CDR2 FNYEAQ. Deletions cut 3 bases from V and 0 bases from J, with 12 bases between. This CDR3 has 16 residues. This chain's CDR3 is CASSFSALSSYNEQFF. CDR3 nucleotide sequence: TGTGCCAGCAGCTTCAGCGCTCTAAGCTCCTACAATGAGCAGTTCTTC. The entire variable domain, with the rest obtained from reference TRBV7-6 and TRBJ2-1, is as follows: GAGVSQSPRYKVTKRGQDVALRCDPISGHVSLYWYRQALGQGPEFLTYFNYEAQQDKSGLPNDRFSAERPEGSISTLTIQRTEQRDSAMYRCASSFSALSSYNEQFFGPGTRLTVL.